This is a list of T cell receptor beta chains from one sample in a study of liver allograft versus peripheral blood T cells. One entry per CDR3 protein results from TCRdb running MiXCR on the reads. The sample consists of a few thousand distinct CDR3 sequences, 16% of them appearing once. The origin of the receptors is a human patient who had a liver transplant. Part of the T cell pool may stem from the graft donor. CDR3s include the opening cysteine and the closing phenylalanine or tryptophan. The D gene is left open where the match is weak. Clone sizes are given selectively: once, few, many, or a class where the clone is expanded.

CDR3nt	CDR3aa	v_gene	abundance	j_gene	d_gene
TGTGCCAGCAGTTGGACCAATGAGCAGTTCTTC	CASSWTNEQFF	TRBV28	medium-sized	TRBJ2-1	.
TGTGCCAGCGAGCTTCCAAGGGCTACGCTACGTAACTATGGCTACACCTTC	CASELPRATLRNYGYTF	TRBV7-9	many	TRBJ1-2	.
TGTGCCAGCAGGTCCAGGGCTAAGGGTGCTGAAGCTTTCTTT	CASRSRAKGAEAFF	TRBV27	large	TRBJ1-1	.
TGTGCCAGCAGCTTACAGCTCATGAACACTGAAGCTTTCTTT	CASSLQLMNTEAFF	TRBV7-9	medium-sized	TRBJ1-1	.
TGTGCCAGCAGCGTAGGGGGTGGGAGTGAAAAACTGTTTTTT	CASSVGGGSEKLFF	TRBV9	medium-sized	TRBJ1-4	.
TGTGCCAGCAGTACGTGGAGAGCTAACTATGGCTACACCTTC	CASSTWRANYGYTF	TRBV28	medium-sized	TRBJ1-2	.
TGTGCCAGCTCACCCGAGGACCGCGGAGGAGAAAAACTGTTTTTT	CASSPEDRGGEKLFF	TRBV18	medium-sized	TRBJ1-4	.
TGTGCCAGCAGTTTATCCTCGGGGGGCTCCTACAATGAGCAGTTCTTC	CASSLSSGGSYNEQFF	TRBV6-5	large	TRBJ2-1	TRBD2
TGTGCCAGCAGCCAATCTGGGACAGGGCTCATGAACACTGAAGCTTTCTTT	CASSQSGTGLMNTEAFF	TRBV16	medium-sized	TRBJ1-1	TRBD1
TGTGCCAGCAGCGGGCCATACAGGGGCAATGAGCAGTTCTTC	CASSGPYRGNEQFF	TRBV9	medium-sized	TRBJ2-1	TRBD1
TGTGCCAGCAGTTCGCAAGGGGGCGCGGGGGACTATGGCTACACCTTC	CASSSQGGAGDYGYTF	TRBV6-5	.	TRBJ1-2	TRBD1
TGTGCCACCAGTGATTTGGGGCTAGCGGGGTACAATGAGCAGTTCTTC	CATSDLGLAGYNEQFF	TRBV24-1	medium-sized	TRBJ2-1	TRBD2
TGTGCCATCATGGGGAGTGATGTGCACGCTGAAGCTTTCTTT	CAIMGSDVHAEAFF	TRBV10-3	medium-sized	TRBJ1-1	.
TGTGCCAGCTCACCAGGGGACATCAGGAACACTGAAGCTTTCTTT	CASSPGDIRNTEAFF	TRBV18	medium-sized	TRBJ1-1	.
TGTGCCACCAGCCCCCGCCCTCCAGCGAGCCTAGCCAAAAACATTCAGTACTTC	CATSPRPPASLAKNIQYF	TRBV15	medium-sized	TRBJ2-4	.
TGTGCCAGCAGTTACACAGTCCAGGGGCGAGAGACCCAGTACTTC	CASSYTVQGRETQYF	TRBV6-5	medium-sized	TRBJ2-5	.
TGCAGTGCTAGAGGCCCAGGATCAGGACCTTCTGGGGCCAACGTCCTGACTTTC	CSARGPGSGPSGANVLTF	TRBV20-1	few	TRBJ2-6	.
TGTGCCAGCAGCTTGGGGACAGGGGGCGGAGAAAAACTGTTTTTT	CASSLGTGGGEKLFF	TRBV5-6	medium-sized	TRBJ1-4	TRBD1
TGTGCCAGCAGTTACCGCGGGACAGGGACCTACGAGCAGTACTTC	CASSYRGTGTYEQYF	TRBV6-2/TRBV6-3	.	TRBJ2-7	TRBD1
TGTGCCAGCAGCGTAGCCGAGGGAACTAATGAAAAACTGTTTTTT	CASSVAEGTNEKLFF	TRBV9	few	TRBJ1-4	.
TGTGCCAGCTCTCCCGACAGGGGGATCGAGGAGACCCAGTACTTC	CASSPDRGIEETQYF	TRBV18	medium-sized	TRBJ2-5	TRBD1
TGTGCCAGCACCCTAGGGGGGCCTGGGAACACTGAAGCTTTCTTT	CASTLGGPGNTEAFF	TRBV27	medium-sized	TRBJ1-1	.
TGTGCCACCTCCCGGACAGACTCCTACGAGCAGTACTTC	CATSRTDSYEQYF	TRBV10-3	medium-sized	TRBJ2-7	.
TGTGCCAGCAGTACCCGAGTGGCGGGGGGTTACAATGAGCAGTTCTTC	CASSTRVAGGYNEQFF	TRBV28	many	TRBJ2-1	TRBD2
TGTGCCAGCACCGCTAGTGGCAGCTCCTACGAGCAGTACTTC	CASTASGSSYEQYF	TRBV25-1	.	TRBJ2-7	.
TGCAGTGCTAGATCAGCCAATGAGCAGTTCTTC	CSARSANEQFF	TRBV20-1	.	TRBJ2-1	.
TGTGCCAGCAGCCCCGGAGGGACAGGGCGCTACGAGCAGTACTTC	CASSPGGTGRYEQYF	TRBV9	many	TRBJ2-7	TRBD1
TGTGCCAGCAGCTCAGCGGGGCGGGGGAGCTCCTACAATGAGCAGTTCTTC	CASSSAGRGSSYNEQFF	TRBV13	medium-sized	TRBJ2-1	TRBD2
TGTGCCAGCACCGACAGGGCCGGTGGCTACACCTTC	CASTDRAGGYTF	TRBV12-3/TRBV12-4	medium-sized	TRBJ1-2	TRBD1
TGTGCCAGCAGCCCCCGGCGGGGGTCTGAGGCGGAGACCCAGTACTTC	CASSPRRGSEAETQYF	TRBV5-6	medium-sized	TRBJ2-5	TRBD2
TGTGCCAGCAGCCCCGGACAGGGGTCCCCCTACGAGCAGTACTTC	CASSPGQGSPYEQYF	TRBV27	large	TRBJ2-7	TRBD1
TGTGCCAGCAGAGATGTGAATCAGCCCCAGCATTTT	CASRDVNQPQHF	TRBV6-1	medium-sized	TRBJ1-5	.
TGTGCCAGCAGTCAAGGCCCCAACGAGCAGTACTTC	CASSQGPNEQYF	TRBV27	many	TRBJ2-7	.
TGTGCCAGCAGCTTAGCGGGGGGCGGAGAGACCCAGTACTTC	CASSLAGGGETQYF	TRBV7-9	medium-sized	TRBJ2-5	.
TGTGCCAGTGCTCAGGGGGCCCAGCCCCAGCATTTT	CASAQGAQPQHF	TRBV19	medium-sized	TRBJ1-5	TRBD1
TGTGCCAGCTCTCCTCAGTACAGCTATGGCTACACCTTC	CASSPQYSYGYTF	TRBV6-1	medium-sized	TRBJ1-2	.
TGTGCCAGTAGTATAGGGACTAGCGGGATGAATGAGCAGTTCTTC	CASSIGTSGMNEQFF	TRBV19	medium-sized	TRBJ2-1	TRBD2
TGTGCCAGCAGCCTCCAGGACGCATACAATGAGCAGTTCTTC	CASSLQDAYNEQFF	TRBV7-3	many	TRBJ2-1	.
TGTGCCAGTAGTATAGATCTATATGAGGGATCCACAGATACGCAGTATTTT	CASSIDLYEGSTDTQYF	TRBV19	.	TRBJ2-3	.
TGTGCCAGCAGCCCAGGGAATTGGGGAGAGACCCAGTACTTC	CASSPGNWGETQYF	TRBV7-9	many	TRBJ2-5	.
TGTGCCAGTAGTGCTACCGGGACGTCCTACAATGAGCAGTTCTTC	CASSATGTSYNEQFF	TRBV19	medium-sized	TRBJ2-1	.
TGCAGCGTTGAAGATTGGGACTCGACGCTCTTC	CSVEDWDSTLF	TRBV29-1	medium-sized	TRBJ2-1	.
TGTGCCACCGGGCCAAATTGGGGCAGGCAGCCCCAGCATTTT	CATGPNWGRQPQHF	TRBV24-1	medium-sized	TRBJ1-5	.
TGCAGTGCTAGAGACGATGACGGTGGTTCTCGGTATGAGCAGTTCTTC	CSARDDDGGSRYEQFF	TRBV20-1	many	TRBJ2-1	.
TGTGCCAGCAGCCAACAGGGGAACTATGGCAACACCTTC	CASSQQGNYGNTF	TRBV14	.	TRBJ1-2	.